Reported below is one T cell receptor (beta chain). Its antigen is unidentified. The time point denotes: new active TB diagnosis, blood taken before or within 7 days of starting treatment. The sample comes from a study of T cells in tuberculosis. Whole-study results and caveats: Using the GMM-specific repertoire gave nearly 90% accuracy versus roughly 74% with motifs. Shorter CDR3-alpha in active tuberculosis partly drove smaller distances.

Sequenced by immunoSEQ multiplex PCR; TCRdb stores in-frame clones only, minus some. The sample records approximately 35,000 clones, approximately 90% being singletons. CDR3 length: 14 amino acids. With V trimmed by 0 bases and J by 4 bases, 4 bases remained unmatched. The germline CDR1 and CDR2 sequences are GTSNPN and SVGIG (reference sequence). Sample: PBMCs, taken at tuberculosis diagnosis. This TCR was recovered from an adult with tuberculosis. Some clones in this sample may be carry-over from other donors' samples. This chain joins TRBV30 and TRBJ2-7, with 9 positions matching TRBD1. CDR3 sequence: CAWSVEQGAYEQYF. CDR3 sequence (DNA): TGTGCCTGGAGTGTTGAACAGGGGGCGTACGAGCAGTACTTC.